A selection of T cell receptor beta chains follows, all from one sample in a study of blood T cell repertoires in COVID-19. Some clones are missing from TCRdb's copy, which holds only in-frame ones; the method was immunoSEQ multiplex PCR. The sample lists roughly 100,000 clones; 90% to 95% were seen once. Source material: peripheral blood. The origin of the receptors is a human donor with active COVID-19. The donor label of this sample is uncertain. Both conserved end residues are part of each CDR3. The order of the fields is J gene, clone size, D gene, V gene, CDR3 DNA, CDR3 protein. The D gene is left open where the match is weak. Size is omitted from some rows. Given values are once, few, many or a class for expanded clones.

J: TRBJ1-2
size: NA
D: TRBD1
V: TRBV5-1
DNA: TGCGCCAGCAGCTTGGGGAATGACAGGGGTGAAGGCTACACCTTC
CDR3: CASSLGNDRGEGYTF

J: TRBJ2-7
size: once
D: TRBD1
V: TRBV29-1
DNA: TGCAGCGTTGGGGACAGGGAAGGCCACGAGCAGTACTTC
CDR3: CSVGDREGHEQYF

J: TRBJ1-1
size: NA
D: TRBD1
V: TRBV20-1
DNA: TGCAGTGCTAGTTGGACAGGGGGAATCGGTGAAGCTTTCTTT
CDR3: CSASWTGGIGEAFF

J: TRBJ2-1
size: NA
D: NA
V: TRBV5-1
DNA: TGCGCCAGCAGCTTCGTTAGCGGCGCACTAAACAATGAGCAGTTCTTC
CDR3: CASSFVSGALNNEQFF

J: TRBJ2-1
size: once
D: TRBD2
V: TRBV5-1
DNA: TGCGCCAGCAGACGGGGTAGCGGGGCGCAGTTCTTC
CDR3: CASRRGSGAQFF

J: TRBJ1-4
size: few
D: TRBD1
V: TRBV7-2
DNA: TGTGCCAGCAGCTTACCGGGACAGAGTAATGAAAAACTGTTTTTT
CDR3: CASSLPGQSNEKLFF

J: TRBJ2-1
size: few
D: NA
V: TRBV9
DNA: TGTGCCAGCAGCGGGAGACAGGCCATTCACAATGAGCAGTTCTTC
CDR3: CASSGRQAIHNEQFF

J: TRBJ2-7
size: once
D: TRBD1
V: TRBV6-1
DNA: TGTGCCAGCAGTGAACTAGACAGGGGGGTCTACGAGCAGTACTTC
CDR3: CASSELDRGVYEQYF

J: TRBJ1-2
size: once
D: NA
V: TRBV6-2/TRBV6-3
DNA: TGTGCCAGCAGTTATAACAGTTATGGCTACACCTTC
CDR3: CASSYNSYGYTF

J: TRBJ1-1
size: NA
D: NA
V: TRBV18
DNA: TGTGCCAGCTCACCCCCGGGAACTGAAGCTTTCTTT
CDR3: CASSPPGTEAFF

J: TRBJ2-5
size: NA
D: NA
V: TRBV5-6
DNA: TGTGCCAGCAGCCGAACTCGACAAGAGACCCAGTACTTC
CDR3: CASSRTRQETQYF

J: TRBJ1-1
size: once
D: NA
V: TRBV10-3
DNA: TGTGCCATCAACCGGGACAAGGGGACTGAAGCTTTCTTT
CDR3: CAINRDKGTEAFF

J: TRBJ2-3
size: NA
D: TRBD1
V: TRBV5-1
DNA: TGCGCCAGCAGACTCCCGGGACAGGGGGCGCATACGCAGTATTTT
CDR3: CASRLPGQGAHTQYF

J: TRBJ2-7
size: NA
D: NA
V: TRBV4-2
DNA: TGTGCCAGCAGCCCCGATGGGGGCCACGAGCAGTACTTC
CDR3: CASSPDGGHEQYF

J: TRBJ2-2
size: once
D: TRBD2
V: TRBV6-1
DNA: TGTGCCAGCAGTGAAGTAGTATTAGCGGGGGGGACCAACACCGGGGAGCTGTTTTTT
CDR3: CASSEVVLAGGTNTGELFF

J: TRBJ2-3
size: NA
D: TRBD2
V: TRBV18
DNA: TGTGCCAGCTCACCTAGCGGGGATACAGATACGCAGTATTTT
CDR3: CASSPSGDTDTQYF

J: TRBJ2-7
size: NA
D: NA
V: TRBV6-5
DNA: TGTGCCAGCAGTCGTGCAGGGGTCTACGAGCAGTACTTC
CDR3: CASSRAGVYEQYF

J: TRBJ1-2
size: NA
D: NA
V: TRBV3-1/TRBV3-2
DNA: TGTGCCAGCAGCCAAGCGGGTGGGGGCTACACCTTC
CDR3: CASSQAGGGYTF

J: TRBJ1-4
size: NA
D: NA
V: TRBV4-3
DNA: TGCGCCAGCAGCCCCTACAAGACTATTAGGGAAAAACTGTTTTTT
CDR3: CASSPYKTIREKLFF

J: TRBJ2-3
size: NA
D: NA
V: TRBV5-1
DNA: TGCGCCACCCAACAGAACCACAAAGAAGATACGCAGTATTTT
CDR3: CATQQNHKEDTQYF

J: TRBJ2-1
size: NA
D: TRBD2
V: TRBV7-8
DNA: TGTGCCAGCAGCTTAAGATTTAGCGGGGGGCGTCTCAACAATGAGCAGTTCTTC
CDR3: CASSLRFSGGRLNNEQFF

J: TRBJ2-7
size: NA
D: TRBD1
V: TRBV19
DNA: TGTGCCAGTAGTAGACCGGGACAGGGGATATACGAGCAGTACTTC
CDR3: CASSRPGQGIYEQYF

J: TRBJ2-2
size: NA
D: TRBD1
V: TRBV5-5
DNA: TGTGCCAGCAGCACCGGGACAGTCAACGCCGGGGAGCTGTTTTTT
CDR3: CASSTGTVNAGELFF